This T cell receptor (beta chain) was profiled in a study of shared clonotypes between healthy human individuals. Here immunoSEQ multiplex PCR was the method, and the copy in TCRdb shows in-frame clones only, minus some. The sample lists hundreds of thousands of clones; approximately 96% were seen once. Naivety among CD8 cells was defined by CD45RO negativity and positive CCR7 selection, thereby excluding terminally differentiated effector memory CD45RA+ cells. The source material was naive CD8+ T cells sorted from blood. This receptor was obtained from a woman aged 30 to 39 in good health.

The DNA of the CDR3 is TGTGCCAGCAGTTTCATGTTGGAAAGTGAATCGGCTTTCTTT. Its protein is CASSFMLESESAFF. The V call is TRBV27, the J call TRBJ1-1; D gene uncertain. The CDR3 is made up of 14 amino acids. From germline, CDR1 is MNHEY and CDR2 SMNVEV (reference sequence). V gave up 3 bases and J gave up 11 bases, with 19 bases separating them.